The present entry profiles one T cell receptor (beta chain) with its context. No antigen is known for it. This entry belongs to a study of cytomegalovirus exposure and HLA in healthy donors. Study-wide points: The authors later linked a missense DCLRE1C variant to TCR beta V- and J-gene trimming.

The PCR had 60 Vbeta and 13 Jbeta primers. The data were produced by immunoSEQ multiplex PCR, yet TCRdb's version contains in-frame clones alone and is incomplete. Of fewer than 250,000 clones listed, almost 80% are singletons. This receptor was identified in a male donor in good health and CMV-seronegative. The sequenced sample was PBMCs.

Here the CDR3 DNA reads TGCGCCAGCAGCCAACGGGGAAGCTCCTACGAGCAGTACTTC. Translation gives CASSQRGSSYEQYF. V and J are TRBV4-1 and TRBJ2-5, with D perhaps TRBD2 (5 bases). The J call may be mistaken, given a closer DNA end match to TRBJ2-7. The CDR3 spans 14 residues. Germline-derived CDR1 and CDR2 are MGHRA and YSYEKL.